Sequencing of this TCR beta chain was carried out in a study of regulatory T cells in long-lasting Graves disease (dated by TCRdb to the early 2020s). For context, the study as a whole: Newly diagnosed Graves' disease patients had taken antithyroid drugs for less than 3 months. The study took place in China and was registered as a clinical trial. A total of around 35 samples underwent TCR sequencing, from roughly 13 patients with persistent Graves' disease and around 20 patients with newly diagnosed Graves' disease. This study used TCR sequencing and RNA sequencing of peripheral blood to compare persistent Graves' disease patients against newly diagnosed Graves' disease patients.

The CDR3 holds 16 amino acids from the cysteine to the phenylalanine. Solely the CDR3 DNA is kept, with 48 bases framed from the first base. The germline V and J ends show losses of 3 bases and 2 bases respectively, and no gene match explains 7 bases of the junction. The germline V gene gives CDR1 as MDHEN and CDR2 as SYDVKM. Summary of the overall study and its limitations: The small sample size was acknowledged by the authors as a limitation that may reduce accuracy. Sequencing and analysis were restricted to the TCR beta chain. Peripheral blood alone was examined, since thyroid tissue, which constituted the primary lesion, could not be accessed. Persistent patients shared more public clonotypes among themselves (over 2,500) than newly diagnosed patients did (approximately 900). Compared with newly diagnosed patients, patients with persistent Graves' disease had lower TCR Shannon entropy and fewer highly expanded clones, which suggests clonal expansion. Preferential use of TRBV28, TRBJ1-2 and TRBJ2-5 was observed in persistent disease, whereas TRBV20-1 and TRBJ2-1 were favored in newly diagnosed disease.

Receptor amplification or capture employed multiplex PCR. Sequencer: Illumina HiSeq 4000. TCR beta libraries were built with iRepertoire HTBI primers and Arm-PCR amplification of CDR3 regions. PCR products were gel purified before sequencing. On the study's bioinformatics: Across samples, some 62 TRBV and 14 TRBJ segments were identified and used for gene usage analysis of CDR3 amino acid clonotypes. COPE and FqMerger were used to merge the filtered high-quality paired reads into contigs. BLAST was used to align contigs to the IMGT TRBV, TRBD and TRBJ reference genes, and CDR3 was defined following IMGT. Any clonotype with a frequency above 0.1% was classified as a highly expanded clone. Shannon entropy was used to measure repertoire diversity, and the Gini coefficient was used to measure V-J evenness. A clonotype found in more than one individual was treated as public. The public reads were reanalyzed by TCRdb: fastp trimming at Q25, MiXCR alignment, in-frame beta chains only. Identical CDR3 protein sequences are pooled into one entry, listed with their most common genes and DNA. In this record, the V and J calls reflect TCRdb's handling and not the investigators' own analysis. This sample lists almost 450,000 distinct CDR3 sequences; less than 20% were detected once. 9.5% to 12% of the sample is in the top ten clones.

Explained via the paper, the time point label denotes: newly diagnosed GD, antithyroid drugs for less than 3 months. For both TCR sequencing and RNA sequencing, RNA was extracted from PBMCs in TRIzol. The diagnosis of Graves' disease was made according to American Thyroid Association guidelines. Recruitment of patients was carried out at an endocrinology department in Xi'an, China. Each patient gave 8.5 to 9.5 milliliters of peripheral blood, collected in an EDTA anticoagulant tube. Ficoll Paque Plus density gradient separation was used to isolate PBMCs, and no additional T cell sorting was done. An Agilent 2100 Bioanalyzer and agarose gel were used to check RNA quality, and a NanoDrop 2000 was used to measure RNA concentration. Comment on this clonotype: Its binding antigen is unknown. The sample holds no much larger clone one base away, and base qualities are not on file.

The same data also contributed to another study, on T cells in Graves' hyperthyroidism and ophthalmopathy. The second study, in turn, reports: Graves' hyperthyroidism was defined as stable when no progression to ophthalmopathy occurred over 18 months of follow-up. Hyperthyroidism patients were newly diagnosed, had a disease duration of under 2 months, and were aged 18 to 65 years. The study excluded patients with uncontrolled infections, other autoimmune diseases, pregnancy or lactation. Clinical symptoms, serum thyroxine and TRAb, thyroid ultrasound, and orbital computed tomography formed the basis for the diagnoses. The first round of RT-PCR for the TCR CDR3 was performed with the HTBI primer set and the Qiagen OneStep RT-PCR kit. Most expanded thyroid clonotypes (frequency above 0.001) were also detected in blood, suggesting blood repertoires may reflect thyroid immune responses. A model built on a 13 V-J signature distinguished ophthalmopathy from stable hyperthyroidism, reaching 85% to 90% sensitivity and about 81% specificity in cross-validation and 80%/75% in testing. In validation, progression to ophthalmopathy was predicted by the model with 70.59% sensitivity and 72% to 85% specificity, a median of approximately 6.5 months before onset. To identify distinguishing TCR V-J signatures, a discovery cohort of 90 to 100 patients was used, comprising 43 with Graves' ophthalmopathy and under 60 with stable Graves' hyperthyroidism. Whether ophthalmopathy could be predicted prospectively was tested in an independent validation cohort made up of some 20 hyperthyroidism patients plus 17 patients who later progressed to ophthalmopathy. The approximately 100 discovery patients were divided at random into training and test sets in a 7:3 ratio. In over five Graves' hyperthyroidism patients, the study also compared T-cell repertoires from thyroid tissue with T-cell repertoires from blood. Following sampling, methimazole starting at 30 mg daily was given to hyperthyroidism patients, and high-dose intravenous methylprednisolone was given to ophthalmopathy patients. Libraries were constructed in a second round of multiplex PCR, after which size selection and purification were carried out. The libraries were sequenced on an Illumina HiSeq2000 using paired-end 100 bp reads. SOAPnuke was used to process the raw data, removing reads that contained adapters or uncalled bases, had a mean Phred below 15, or lacked an exact match to the constant primer or identifier. COPE v1.2.5 was used to merge the high-quality paired reads, and each unique nucleotide sequence was defined as a clonotype. Clonotypes were aligned to IMGT TRBV, TRBD and TRBJ reference segments using MiTCR v1.1. The analysis included only V-J combinations with a frequency above 0.0001, which together covered 99.2% of the repertoires. A TCS score was defined as the ratio of F50 (clonal expansion) to E x V (chaos), with BLOSUM62-based TCRdist applied between CDR3 peptides within each V-J. Welch's t-statistics and random forest reduced several hundred V-J features to around 14, which were used in a naive Bayes classifier (R e1071). Sample size was not statistically predetermined, and investigators were not blinded to group allocation. The paper reports TCR Vbeta CDR3 sequencing of 140 or so peripheral blood samples: 40 to 45 ophthalmopathy, around 80 hyperthyroidism and around 17 progressor patients.

The rearranged chain carries TRBV28 and TRBJ2-7; 10 of the junction bases match TRBD2. The clonotype originates from a woman under 40 with Graves disease. Donor details come from another sample of the same person, matched by shared clones. Specimen: peripheral blood mononuclear cells (PBMCs), collected at new diagnosis, from a patient treated with antithyroid drugs. This receptor has the CDR3 CASSFFSGRFTYEQYF. The nucleotide sequence is given as TGTGCCAGCAGTTTCTTTAGCGGGAGGTTTACCTACGAGCAGTACTTC.